The 28 T cell receptor beta chains below were found in one sample sequenced in a study of T cell repertoires in cytomegalovirus infection. From the reads, TCRdb called clonotypes with MiXCR, one entry per CDR3 protein. The sample lists some 440,000 distinct CDR3 sequences; around 32% were seen once. What was sequenced was PBMCs. These TCRs come from a human donor in good health (CMV status not recorded). Some clones in this sample may be carry-over from other donors' samples.

The chain uses TRBV6-2 or TRBV6-3 and TRBJ2-7; 7 positions agree with TRBD1. CDR3 length: 16 residues. Germline values: CDR1 MNHEY, CDR2 SVGEGT. With V trimmed by 0 bases and J by 5 bases, 10 bases remained unmatched. The CDR3 loop is CASSYSSTGRLDEQYF. As DNA, the CDR3 is TGTGCCAGCAGTTACTCTTCGACAGGGAGACTCGACGAGCAGTACTTC.

Remarks on this clonotype: A much larger clonotype is one base distant, so this may be a read error. This rearrangement joins TRBV7-6 to TRBJ2-3, with TRBD1 matching 8 bases. The CDR3 sequence is 15 residues long. In germline, CDR1 is SGHVS, CDR2 FNYEAQ. The CDR3 nucleotides read TGTGTCAGCAGCTTCGGACAGGGAATCACAGATACGCAGTATTTT. Its translation: CVSSFGQGITDTQYF.

The genes are TRBV24-1 and TRBJ2-1; TRBD2 matches 7 bases. The CDR3 has 14 amino acids. Germline assignment: CDR1 KGHDR and CDR2 SFDVKD. Trimming removed 4 bases from V and 9 bases from J; junction bases left unmatched: 8. The CDR3 DNA is TGTGCCACCAGTGACGGGGGGACTCTAAGTGAGCAGTTCTTC. Translated, it gives CATSDGGTLSEQFF.

This clonotype has a handful of counts. The chain links TRBV20-1 to TRBJ2-1; maybe TRBD2 (6 bases). The germline CDR1 and CDR2 sequences are DFQATT and SNEGSKA (reference sequence). The CDR3 has 15 amino acids. V was trimmed by 0 bases and J by 8 bases, leaving 17 bases between them. The CDR3 reads CSARDRPEGPYEQFF. CDR3 DNA sequence: TGCAGTGCTAGAGACCGACCGGAGGGTCCCTATGAGCAGTTCTTC.

The J gene is TRBJ2-7, the V gene TRBV5-6; the D gene is possibly TRBD1 (5 bases). This CDR3 is built from 12 residues. Germline values: CDR1 SGHDT, CDR2 YYEEEE. Between the trimmed V and J ends, which lost 3 bases and 5 bases, there was a span of 9 bases. The CDR3 nucleotides are TGTGCCAGCAGCTCCAGGGTCCACGAGCAGTACTTC. It translates to CASSSRVHEQYF.

Written as DNA, the CDR3 is TGTGCCAGCAGCCATACGGACAGAGCCTACGAGCAGTACTTC. It encodes CASSHTDRAYEQYF. The V and J genes are TRBV9 and TRBJ2-7; maybe TRBD1 (6 bases). Looked up from germline, CDR1 is SGDLS and CDR2 is YYNGEE. This CDR3 has 14 amino acids. With 4 bases removed from V and 2 bases from J, the gap between germline ends came to 13 bases.

The sample holds many counts of this clonotype. The V call is TRBV7-2, the J call TRBJ2-7, with D possibly matching TRBD2 (6 bases). Between the trimmed V and J ends, which lost 7 bases and 4 bases, there was a span of 20 bases. Germline assignment: CDR1 SGHTA and CDR2 FQGNSA. CDR3 size: 15 residues. CDR3 residues: CASNRHGAGTYEQYF. DNA of the CDR3: TGTGCCAGCAACCGACACGGGGCAGGGACTTACGAGCAGTACTTC. Filled out from reference TRBV7-2 and TRBJ2-7, the complete variable domain reads GAGVSQSPSNKVTEKGKDVELRCDPISGHTALYWYRQSLGQGLEFLIYFQGNSAPDKSGLPSDRFSAERTGGSVSTLTIQRTQQEDSAVYLCASNRHGAGTYEQYFGPGTRLTVT.

The J gene is TRBJ2-5, the V gene TRBV20-1; 15 nucleotides agree with TRBD2. V shed 6 bases, J shed 5 bases, and the junction held 10 bases outside the gene matches. CDR3 length equals 16 residues. Germline V CDR1 and CDR2: DFQATT, SNEGSKA (reference sequence). The CDR3 region is CSALRTSGGARETQYF. In DNA form, the CDR3 reads TGCAGTGCCCTTAGGACTAGCGGGGGGGCGAGGGAGACCCAGTACTTC.

The rearrangement joins TRBV6-5 to TRBJ1-1; D unclear. Between the trimmed V and J ends, which lost 3 bases and 1 base, there was a span of 12 bases. The CDR3 spans 15 residues. Germline lookup yields CDR1 MNHEY and CDR2 SVGAGI. This chain's CDR3 is CASSYWEGRNTEAFF. The DNA for the CDR3 is TGTGCCAGCAGTTATTGGGAGGGAAGGAACACTGAAGCTTTCTTT.

The chain uses TRBV12-3 or TRBV12-4 and TRBJ1-3; D is undetermined. V dropped 7 bases and J dropped 5 bases, with 15 bases sitting between them. The CDR3 totals 14 residues. The CDR3 here is CASTTAGSRNTIYF. The CDR3 coding sequence is TGTGCCAGCACCACGGCGGGGAGTAGAAACACCATATATTTT.

V usage is TRBV3-1 and J usage is TRBJ1-1; D unclear. The CDR3 covers 13 residues. V lost 0 bases to trimming and J lost 4 bases, with 6 bases between them. In germline, CDR1 is LGHDT, CDR2 YNNKEL (reference sequence). Here the CDR3 reads CASSQDVVTEAFF. The CDR3 DNA sequence: TGTGCCAGCAGCCAAGATGTCGTCACTGAAGCTTTCTTT. The whole variable domain, filled in from reference TRBV3-1 and TRBJ1-1, reads DTAVSQTPKYLVTQMGNDKSIKCEQNLGHDTMYWYKQDSKKFLKIMFSYNNKELIINETVPNRFSPKSPDKAHLNLHINSLELGDSAVYFCASSQDVVTEAFFGQGTRLTVV.

The rearrangement uses TRBV6-5 and TRBJ2-2, with a weak D call TRBD1 (5 bases). In germline, CDR1 is MNHEY, CDR2 SVGAGI. The CDR3 length is 12 residues. Trimming removed 8 bases at V and 6 bases at J, with 10 bases between. In DNA form, the CDR3 reads TGTGCCAGCCGAAAGGGGCCCGGGGAGCTGTTTTTT. Translation gives CASRKGPGELFF.

The rearrangement uses TRBV10-2 and TRBJ1-5; possibly TRBD1 for D (6 bases). V shed 2 bases and J shed 4 bases, with 12 bases lying between them. Germline loops: CDR1 WSHSY, CDR2 SAAADI. This CDR3 has 15 residues. Here the CDR3 DNA reads TGCGCCAGCAGTGAGAGGGGGGGCGCGAATCAGCCCCAGCATTTT. Residues: CASSERGGANQPQHF.

The chain is built from TRBV7-2 and TRBJ2-3, with 8 bases identical to TRBD2. This CDR3 spans 18 amino acids. In germline, CDR1 is SGHTA, CDR2 FQGNSA. V lost 1 base to trimming and J lost 5 bases; unmatched junction nucleotides: 14. In DNA, the CDR3 is TGTGCCAGCAGCTTAGAACGGGGGCGGGGGGCGTTCTTAGATACGCAGTATTTT. This encodes CASSLERGRGAFLDTQYF.

This clonotype appeared a few times. This sequence joins TRBV10-3 and TRBJ2-5; 8 bases line up with TRBD2. This CDR3 comprises 14 residues. The V gene's germline CDR1 is ENHRY and CDR2 SYGVKD. Losses at the gene ends were 10 bases for V and 5 bases for J; bases not matched to a gene: 12. Here the CDR3 DNA reads TGTGCCACCCAAGCGGGGGCCGCGGCGGAGACCCAGTACTTC. Residues: CATQAGAAAETQYF.

J is TRBJ2-7 and V is TRBV13; D may match TRBD1 or TRBD2 (5 bases each). The CDR3 consists of 13 residues. Looked up from germline, CDR1 is PRHDT and CDR2 is FYEKMQ (reference sequence). Between the trimmed V and J ends, which lost 6 bases and 5 bases, there was a span of 14 bases. CDR3 DNA: TGTGCCAGCAGACCGCCAGGGAGCCACGAGCAGTACTTC. The encoded protein is CASRPPGSHEQYF.

This clonotype was found a few times. V and J are TRBV10-3 and TRBJ2-7; no definite D call. Germline V lookup: CDR1 ENHRY, CDR2 SYGVKD. This CDR3 contains 12 residues. V gave up 8 bases and J gave up 2 bases, with 10 bases separating them. CDR3 sequence (DNA): TGTGCCATCTCCGCACAAACCTACGAGCAGTACTTC. The encoded protein is CAISAQTYEQYF.

This clonotype was counted many times. Here the CDR3 reads CASSLPSTSGGYQETQYF. The CDR3 region has the DNA TGTGCCAGCAGCTTACCCTCGACTAGCGGGGGGTACCAAGAGACCCAGTACTTC. J is TRBJ2-5 and V is TRBV11-2; 13 bases agree with TRBD2. Germline V gives CDR1 SGHAT, CDR2 FQNNGV. Trimming cost V 2 bases and J 0 bases; bases outside gene matches: 6. The CDR3 covers 18 residues.

This clonotype was observed a handful of times. The chain employs TRBV12-3 or TRBV12-4 and TRBJ1-4, with 9 bases aligning to TRBD1. After removal of 1 base from V and 7 bases from J, the junction contained 4 bases not matched to a gene. The CDR3 totals 15 residues. CDR3 DNA: TGTGCCAGCAGTTTAGATCCGGGACAGGGTGAAAAACTGTTTTTT. Amino acids: CASSLDPGQGEKLFF.

This chain connects TRBV6-6 to TRBJ2-1; weak D call: TRBD1 (6 bases). Per germline, CDR1 MNHNY and CDR2 SVGAGI (reference sequence). The CDR3 length is 14 residues. The V end was cut by 5 bases, the J end by 9 bases, with 17 bases between. As DNA, the CDR3 is TGTGCCAGCAGTGACCAGGGGTCTGCGGGTGAGCAGTTCTTC. This translates into CASSDQGSAGEQFF.

This chain links TRBV12-3 or TRBV12-4 with TRBJ1-1; a weak D match, TRBD1 (5 bases). The V and J ends lost 6 bases and 5 bases respectively, with 25 bases between them. The CDR3 has 17 residues. CDR3 in amino acids: CASSPSRGAGPRTEAFF. The CDR3 DNA reads as TGTGCCAGCAGCCCCTCGCGAGGGGCCGGTCCGCGGACTGAAGCTTTCTTT.

This clonotype was recorded a few times. The chain recombines TRBV27 with TRBJ1-3; no clear D gene. V was pared by 5 bases and J by 1 base, with 9 bases between. This CDR3 is built from 14 residues. Germline CDR1 MNHEY, CDR2 SMNVEV (reference sequence). CDR3 bases: TGTGCCAGCAGTCCCCGGGCTTCTGGAAACACCATATATTTT. This encodes CASSPRASGNTIYF.

This clonotype was seen at least ten times. The CDR3 loop is CASSLKAGTGGRETQYF. The CDR3 DNA is TGTGCCAGCAGCTTAAAGGCCGGGACAGGGGGCCGAGAGACCCAGTACTTC. The chain recombines TRBV7-2 with TRBJ2-5; 12 bases are shared with TRBD1. J was trimmed by 4 bases and V by 2 bases; bases with no gene match: 8. Germline values: CDR1 SGHTA, CDR2 FQGNSA. The CDR3 runs 17 residues.

V gene TRBV6-5 combines with J gene TRBJ2-3, with D unresolved. V was trimmed by 1 base and J by 1 base, leaving 18 bases between them. The CDR3 runs to 18 residues. Germline CDR1 reads MNHEY; CDR2 reads SVGAGI. The CDR3 loop reads CASSYFPVTSVGTDTQYF. The CDR3 bases are TGTGCCAGCAGTTACTTCCCCGTGACTTCCGTTGGCACAGATACGCAGTATTTT.

The J gene is TRBJ2-1, the V gene TRBV6-2 or TRBV6-3; D gene ambiguous. This CDR3 contains 12 residues. The V gene's germline CDR1 is MNHEY and CDR2 SVGEGT. Trimming shortened V by 6 bases and J by 9 bases, and 12 bases separated the two germline ends. In DNA, the CDR3 is TGTGCCAGCAGAGACCCTCCGGGTGAGCAGTTCTTC. Its translation is CASRDPPGEQFF.

The CDR3 here is CASSPPNRGLTGELFF. The DNA of the CDR3 is TGTGCCAGCAGTCCCCCAAACAGGGGGCTCACCGGGGAGCTGTTTTTT. J is TRBJ2-2 and V is TRBV6-1; 9 bases are a match to TRBD1. CDR1 and CDR2 (germline): MNHNS, SASEGT. With V trimmed by 5 bases and J by 4 bases, 8 bases remained unmatched. CDR3 size: 16 residues.

This clonotype was detected only a few times. It may be a read error: a sequence one base away is much more abundant. The chain couples TRBV7-4 to TRBJ1-1; the D is unclear. V lost 5 bases to trimming and J lost 0 bases, with 7 bases between them. The germline V gene has CDR1 SGHVT and CDR2 SQSDAQ. CDR3 length equals 13 residues. The CDR3 region has the DNA TGTGCCAGCAGCCGATTCTTGAACACTGAAGCTTTCTTT. Its translation is CASSRFLNTEAFF.

The chain couples TRBV12-3 or TRBV12-4 to TRBJ1-5; TRBD1 agrees at 7 bases. The CDR3 consists of 15 residues. CDR3 sequence reads: CARSSQGKSNQPQHF. CDR3 sequence (DNA): TGTGCTAGGAGCTCACAGGGGAAAAGCAATCAGCCCCAGCATTTT.